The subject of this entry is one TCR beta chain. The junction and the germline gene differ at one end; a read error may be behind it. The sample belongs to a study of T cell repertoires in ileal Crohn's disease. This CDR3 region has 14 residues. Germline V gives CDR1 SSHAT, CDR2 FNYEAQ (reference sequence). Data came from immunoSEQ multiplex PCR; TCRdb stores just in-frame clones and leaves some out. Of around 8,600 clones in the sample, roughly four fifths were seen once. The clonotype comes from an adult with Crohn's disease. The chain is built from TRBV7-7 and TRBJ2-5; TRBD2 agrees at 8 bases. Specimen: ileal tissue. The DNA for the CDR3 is TGTGCTAGCAGCTTGACGGGGGGGCCAGAGACCCAGTACTTC. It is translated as CASSLTGGPETQYF. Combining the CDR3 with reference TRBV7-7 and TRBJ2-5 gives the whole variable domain GAGVSQSPRYKVTKRGQDVTLRCDPISSHATLYWYQQALGQGPEFLTYFNYEAQPDKSGLPSDRFSAERPEGSISTLTIQRTEQRDSAMYRCASSLTGGPETQYFGPGTRLLVL.